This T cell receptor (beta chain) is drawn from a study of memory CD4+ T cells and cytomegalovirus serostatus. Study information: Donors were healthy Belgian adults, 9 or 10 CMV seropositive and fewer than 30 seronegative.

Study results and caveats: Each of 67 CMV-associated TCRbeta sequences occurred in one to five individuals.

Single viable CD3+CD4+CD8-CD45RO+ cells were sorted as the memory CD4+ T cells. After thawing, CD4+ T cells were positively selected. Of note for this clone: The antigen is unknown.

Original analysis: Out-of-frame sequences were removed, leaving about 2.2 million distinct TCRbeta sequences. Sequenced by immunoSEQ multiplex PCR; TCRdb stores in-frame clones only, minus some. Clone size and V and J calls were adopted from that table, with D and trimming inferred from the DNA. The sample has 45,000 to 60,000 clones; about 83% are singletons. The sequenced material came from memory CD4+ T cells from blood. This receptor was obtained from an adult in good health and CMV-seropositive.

The CDR3 loop reads CASSIQASSYEQYF. The CDR3 DNA reads TGTGCCAGTAGTATTCAGGCTTCATCCTACGAGCAGTACTTC. V and J are TRBV19 and TRBJ2-7, with no clear D. From germline, CDR1 is LNHDA and CDR2 SQIVND (reference sequence). Trimming removed 3 bases at V and 1 base at J, with 10 bases between. CDR3 length: 14 residues.